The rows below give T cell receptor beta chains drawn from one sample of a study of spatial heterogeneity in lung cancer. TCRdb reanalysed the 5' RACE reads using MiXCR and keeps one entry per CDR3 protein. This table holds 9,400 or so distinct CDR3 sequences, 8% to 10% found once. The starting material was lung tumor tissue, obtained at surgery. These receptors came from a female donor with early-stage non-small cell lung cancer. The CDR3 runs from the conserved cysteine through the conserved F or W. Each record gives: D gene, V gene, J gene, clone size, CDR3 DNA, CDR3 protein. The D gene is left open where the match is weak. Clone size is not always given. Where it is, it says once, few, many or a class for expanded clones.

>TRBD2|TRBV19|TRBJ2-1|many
TGTGCCAGTAGTACTTCACTAGCGGGGGGGCCGTATGAGCAGTTCTTC
CASSTSLAGGPYEQFF
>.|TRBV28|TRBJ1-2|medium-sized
TGTGCCAGCAGTCTTACCCAGACAGGTAGCTATGGCTACACCTTC
CASSLTQTGSYGYTF
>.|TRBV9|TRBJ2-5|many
TGTGCCAGCAGCGTAGTCGGTGAGACCCAGTACTTC
CASSVVGETQYF
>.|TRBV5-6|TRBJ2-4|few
TGTGCCAGCAGCTCGGACGCAGGGTTGGGAGGCATTCAGTACTTC
CASSSDAGLGGIQYF
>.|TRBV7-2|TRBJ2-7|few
TGTGCCAGCAGCCTTTGGCGGGGGCCCTACGAGCAGTACTTC
CASSLWRGPYEQYF
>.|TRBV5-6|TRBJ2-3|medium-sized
TGTGCCAGCAGCTGGGGCACAGATACGCAGTATTTT
CASSWGTDTQYF
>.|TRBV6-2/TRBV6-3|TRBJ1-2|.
TGTGCCAGCAGCCAGACATGGGGGAGAAGCTATGGCTACACCTTC
CASSQTWGRSYGYTF
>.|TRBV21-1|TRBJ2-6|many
TGTGCCAGCAGCCTACGTCGGACAGGGACTGGGGCCAACGTCCTGACTTTC
CASSLRRTGTGANVLTF
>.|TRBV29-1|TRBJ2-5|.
TGCAGCGTGGGGGACAAGGGTGGAGGAGAGACCCAGTACTTC
CSVGDKGGGETQYF
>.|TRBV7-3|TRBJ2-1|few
TGTGCCAGCAGCCACGGACGGGACTACAATGAGCAGTTCTTC
CASSHGRDYNEQFF
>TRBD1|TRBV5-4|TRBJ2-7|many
TGTGCCAGCACCTGGGGTGGACAGGGGTCTGGCGAGCAGTACTTC
CASTWGGQGSGEQYF
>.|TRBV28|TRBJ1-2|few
TGTGCCAGCAGTTTATCTGGCAGTGGCTATGGCTACACCTTC
CASSLSGSGYGYTF
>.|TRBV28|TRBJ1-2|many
TGTGCCAGCAGTTTAGGGACAAGGTTCTTGGGCTACACCTTC
CASSLGTRFLGYTF
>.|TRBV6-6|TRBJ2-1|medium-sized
TGTGCCAGCACTGCGGGACCGGGGGTGAATGAGCAGTTCTTC
CASTAGPGVNEQFF
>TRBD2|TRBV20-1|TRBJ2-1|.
TGCAGTGCTAGCGGCCCCAGAGCGGGGGGCCTGGATGAGCAGTTCTTC
CSASGPRAGGLDEQFF
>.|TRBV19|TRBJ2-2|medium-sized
TGTGCCAGTAGTACCACAAAAACCGGGGAGCTGTTTTTT
CASSTTKTGELFF
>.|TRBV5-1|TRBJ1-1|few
TGCGCCAGCAGCTTGACCTACAACACTGAAGCTTTCTTT
CASSLTYNTEAFF
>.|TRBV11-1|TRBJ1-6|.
TGTGCCAGCAGCTTAGCAGGGGGGAATTCACCCCTCCACTTT
CASSLAGGNSPLHF
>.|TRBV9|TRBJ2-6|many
TGTGCCAGCACGAGGGGGGCCAACGTCCTGACTTTC
CASTRGANVLTF
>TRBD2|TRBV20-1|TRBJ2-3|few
TGCAGTGCTAGCAATTATTTTCGGACTAGTGAGGTTAGGTCGCAGTATTTT
CSASNYFRTSEVRSQYF
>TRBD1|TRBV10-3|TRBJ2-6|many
TGTGCCATCGCCCAGGGGGCTGGGGCCAACGTCCTGACTTTC
CAIAQGAGANVLTF
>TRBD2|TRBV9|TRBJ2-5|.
TGTGCCAGCAGCGTAGAAGAGCGGGGGGGCCTCTCTGCAGGGGAGACCCAGTACTTC
CASSVEERGGLSAGETQYF
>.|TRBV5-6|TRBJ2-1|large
TGTGCCAGCAGTCAGGAGGGCTCCGGAGCGCCCTACAATGAGCAGTTCTTC
CASSQEGSGAPYNEQFF
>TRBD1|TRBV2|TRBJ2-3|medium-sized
TGTGCCAGTACAGGGGACACAGATACGCAGTATTTT
CASTGDTDTQYF
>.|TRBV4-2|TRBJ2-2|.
TGTGCCAGCAGCCCCCCCCTTATAGTGACGTATTATACCGGGGAGCTGTTTTTT
CASSPPLIVTYYTGELFF
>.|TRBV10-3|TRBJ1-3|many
TGTGCCATCACTCAAGCGGGGGCCGCTGGAAACACCATATATTTT
CAITQAGAAGNTIYF
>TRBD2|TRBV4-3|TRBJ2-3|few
TGCGCCAGCAGCCAAGCCCCGGGGCGGGGGGGCGCAGATACGCAGTATTTT
CASSQAPGRGGADTQYF
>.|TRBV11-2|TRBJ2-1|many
TGTGCCAGCAGCTTTTCGAGTGCGGGGTTGTATGAGCAGTTCTTC
CASSFSSAGLYEQFF
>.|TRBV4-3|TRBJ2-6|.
TGCGCCAGCAGCCAAGATAGCAAGGCTGGGGCCAACGTCCTGACTTTC
CASSQDSKAGANVLTF
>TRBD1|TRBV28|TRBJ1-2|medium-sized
TGTGCCAGCCTCGGACAGGGGGCAATGGGCTACACCTTC
CASLGQGAMGYTF
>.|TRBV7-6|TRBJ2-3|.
TGTGCCAGCAGCGGGGACTTTGACACAGATACGCAGTATTTT
CASSGDFDTDTQYF
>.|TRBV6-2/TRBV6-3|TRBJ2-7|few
TGTGCCAGCAGTTACGTTGGACAGCGATACGAGCAGTACTTC
CASSYVGQRYEQYF
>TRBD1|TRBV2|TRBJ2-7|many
TGTGCCAGCCGTGGATGGACAGGGCGGTTGGACGAGCAGTACTTC
CASRGWTGRLDEQYF
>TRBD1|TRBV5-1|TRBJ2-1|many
TGCGCCAGCAGGCCCGGGACAGAAAAAGGTGGTGAGCAGTTCTTC
CASRPGTEKGGEQFF
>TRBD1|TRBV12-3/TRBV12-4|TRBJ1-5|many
TGTGCCAGCAGCATTACAGGGGATAGCAATCAGCCCCAGCATTTT
CASSITGDSNQPQHF
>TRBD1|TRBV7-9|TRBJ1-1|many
TGTGCCAGCAGCCCTACGACAGGGCTGAACACTGAAGCTTTCTTT
CASSPTTGLNTEAFF
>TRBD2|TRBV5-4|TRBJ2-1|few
TGTGCCAGCCAGCGGGAGGGGTCCTACAATGAGCAGTTCTTC
CASQREGSYNEQFF
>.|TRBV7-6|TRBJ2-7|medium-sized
TGTGCCAGCAGCTTGACTCCGGGGGAGCAGTACTTC
CASSLTPGEQYF
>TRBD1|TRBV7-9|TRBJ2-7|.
TGTGCCAGCAGCTTCCCCGGGACAGGGATCTACGAGCAGTACTTC
CASSFPGTGIYEQYF
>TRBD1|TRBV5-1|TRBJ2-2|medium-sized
TGCGCCAGCAGCTTGGAGGCAGGGGGGCTGTTTTTT
CASSLEAGGLFF
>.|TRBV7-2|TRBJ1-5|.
TGTGCCAGCAGCCCCAACAGTGGCAATCAGCCCCAGCATTTT
CASSPNSGNQPQHF
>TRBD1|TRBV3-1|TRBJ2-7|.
TGTGCCAGCAGCCAAAGGGACAGGGTCGAGCAGTACTTC
CASSQRDRVEQYF
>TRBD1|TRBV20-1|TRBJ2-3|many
TGCAGTGCTGGGACAGCAAAAGATACGCAGTATTTT
CSAGTAKDTQYF
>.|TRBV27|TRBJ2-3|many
TGTGCCAGCAGTTTACGTAGCGCCACAGATACGCAGTATTTT
CASSLRSATDTQYF